The 18 T cell receptor beta chains reported below all come from one sample, sequenced in a study of T cells in Graves' hyperthyroidism and ophthalmopathy. Amplification of TCR beta CDR3 regions used RNA as the template. Using the HTBI primer set, a first-round RT-PCR was run on the TCR CDR3. Via MiXCR, TCRdb re-called the multiplex PCR reads, giving one row per CDR3 protein. The data hold a few hundred thousand distinct CDR3 sequences, with approximately 13% observed a single time. Sequencing was done on a sample of blood. These receptors all stem from a woman aged 18-29 years with Graves' hyperthyroidism.

This chain uses TRBV29-1 with TRBJ1-1; D is perhaps TRBD1 (5 bases). CDR3 size: 12 residues. Germline CDR1 reads SQVTM; CDR2 reads ANQGSEA. V lost 7 bases, J lost 4 bases, and 13 bases lay in between. The CDR3 spells CSGGGEGTEAFF. The CDR3 coding sequence is TGCAGCGGGGGGGGGGAGGGCACTGAAGCTTTCTTT.

Many counts were recorded for this clonotype. The rearrangement links TRBV10-3 to TRBJ2-3; D unresolved. This CDR3 spans 13 amino acids. V was trimmed by 3 bases and J by 8 bases, leaving 12 bases between them. Germline CDR1 reads ENHRY; CDR2 reads SYGVKD. Written as DNA, the CDR3 is TGTGCCATCAGTGATTTGCGAGTGGGTACGCAGTATTTT. Protein: CAISDLRVGTQYF.

This clonotype was observed at least ten times. V gene TRBV3-1 combines with J gene TRBJ2-7; 7 nucleotides match TRBD1. The J segment lost 2 bases and the V segment lost 6 bases, leaving 1 base of the junction unmatched. The germline CDR1 and CDR2 sequences are LGHDT and YNNKEL (reference sequence). This CDR3 comprises 12 residues. As DNA, the CDR3 is TGTGCCAGCAGGGACAGGACCTACGAGCAGTACTTC. Protein sequence: CASRDRTYEQYF.

This clonotype appeared many times. V is TRBV27 and J is TRBJ2-7; TRBD2 aligns across 10 bases. Unmatched junction bases numbered 5, after V lost 5 bases and J lost 4 bases. This CDR3 comprises 14 residues. Looked up from germline, CDR1 is MNHEY and CDR2 is SMNVEV (reference sequence). CDR3 coding DNA: TGTGCCAGCAGTCCTCCGGGACTAGCGTACGAGCAGTACTTC. Protein: CASSPPGLAYEQYF.

This clonotype was seen ten or more times. The rearrangement uses TRBV12-3 or TRBV12-4 and TRBJ2-7; TRBD1 matches 7 bases. V was pared by 6 bases and J by 3 bases, with 14 bases of the junction left unmatched. The CDR3 runs to 16 residues. Written as DNA, the CDR3 is TGTGCCAGCAGCCATACAGGGGTCGGTAGGTACTACGAGCAGTACTTC. It translates to CASSHTGVGRYYEQYF.

The J gene is TRBJ2-7, the V gene TRBV11-2; 9 bases map to TRBD1. The CDR3 is 13 amino acids. The trim removed 5 bases at V and 6 bases at J, leaving 5 bases unmatched. Germline CDR1 is SGHAT and CDR2 is FQNNGV. CDR3 amino acids: CASSIGQGTEQYF. CDR3 nucleotides: TGTGCCAGCAGCATAGGACAGGGGACCGAGCAGTACTTC.

This clonotype was counted between two and nine times. This chain links TRBV19 with TRBJ1-5; 7 positions match TRBD1. CDR1 LNHDA and CDR2 SQIVND come from the germline V gene (reference sequence). The CDR3 sequence is 14 residues long. The V segment lost 7 bases and the J segment 7 bases; nucleotides outside the gene matches: 10. This CDR3 is CASTTDRVNQPQHF. The CDR3 region has the DNA TGTGCCAGTACCACTGACAGGGTAAACCAGCCCCAGCATTTT. The variable domain in full, with the rest retrieved from reference TRBV19 and TRBJ1-5, is DGGITQSPKYLFRKEGQNVTLSCEQNLNHDAMYWYRQDPGQGLRLIYYSQIVNDFQKGDIAEGYSVSREKKESFPLTVTSAQKNPTAFYLCASTTDRVNQPQHFGDGTRLSIL.

This clonotype was seen a few times. V gene TRBV16 combines with J gene TRBJ1-4; 11 bases line up with TRBD1. The CDR3 spans 17 residues. Germline loops: CDR1 KGHSY, CDR2 FQNENV. V was pared by 4 bases and J by 3 bases, with 7 bases of the junction left unmatched. As DNA, the CDR3 is TGTGCCAGCAGCCCTAGGACAGGGGGCGCTTCTAATGAAAAACTGTTTTTT. It yields the protein CASSPRTGGASNEKLFF. The full variable domain, completed using reference TRBV16 and TRBJ1-4, is GEEVAQTPKHLVRGEGQKAKLYCAPIKGHSYVFWYQQVLKNEFKFLISFQNENVFDETGMPKERFSAKCLPNSPCSLEIQATKLEDSAVYFCASSPRTGGASNEKLFFGSGTQLSVL.

The chain is built from TRBV2 and TRBJ2-3; D is unresolved. The length of the CDR3 is 11 residues. The germline gives CDR1 SNHLY, CDR2 FYNNEI. Between the trimmed V and J ends, which lost 8 bases and 4 bases, there was a span of 7 bases. CDR3 protein: CASLPADTQYF. CDR3 in DNA: TGTGCCAGCCTCCCGGCAGATACGCAGTATTTT.

The rearrangement uses TRBV10-3 and TRBJ2-3; a weak D match, TRBD1 (6 bases). Germline lookup yields CDR1 ENHRY and CDR2 SYGVKD. The CDR3 has 14 amino acids. Trimming removed 6 bases at V and 3 bases at J, with 13 bases between. This chain's CDR3 is CAISRDKETDTQYF. The CDR3 DNA reads TGTGCCATCAGCCGGGACAAAGAAACAGATACGCAGTATTTT.

This clonotype was detected only a few times. The V and J genes are TRBV20-1 and TRBJ2-1; 7 bases map to TRBD2. Germline trimming cut 8 bases from V and 3 bases from J; bases unmatched to any gene: 7. The CDR3 loop spans 13 amino acids. Germline V gene sequence: CDR1 DFQATT, CDR2 SNEGSKA (reference sequence). CDR3 region: CSPGSSGYNEQFF. The CDR3 DNA reads as TGCAGTCCCGGGTCTAGCGGCTACAATGAGCAGTTCTTC.

This clonotype was seen many times. This rearrangement joins TRBV28 to TRBJ1-2, with 7 nucleotides matching TRBD1. The ends lost 5 bases at V and 6 bases at J; junction bases unmatched: 9. The germline gives CDR1 MDHEN, CDR2 SYDVKM. This CDR3 comprises 14 residues. The CDR3, as DNA: TGTGCCAGCAGTGGGACTGACAGGGTAAATGGCTACACCTTC. This sequence encodes CASSGTDRVNGYTF.

This clonotype was found many times. The DNA of the CDR3 is TGTGCCAGCAGTCCCGGGGGCAGGGGGTCCTACAATGAGCAGTTCTTC. The encoded protein is CASSPGGRGSYNEQFF. The J gene is TRBJ2-1, the V gene TRBV6-1; possible D gene TRBD1, 7 bases. With 5 bases removed from V and 1 base from J, the gap between germline ends came to 15 bases. Germline CDR1 reads MNHNS; CDR2 reads SASEGT. The CDR3 has 16 amino acids.

As regards this clonotype: A much larger clone differs from this one at a single base, so this may be a read error. V usage is TRBV7-2 and J usage is TRBJ2-2; no clear D gene. Per the germline V gene, CDR1 is SGHTA and CDR2 is FQGNSA. The CDR3 has 16 amino acids. V lost 5 bases, J lost 0 bases, and 13 bases lay in between. CDR3 nucleotide sequence: TGTGCCAGCAGCCTTACACCCCATACGAACACCGGGGAGCTGTTTTTT. Amino acid sequence: CASSLTPHTNTGELFF.

V usage is TRBV15 and J usage is TRBJ2-3; TRBD1 agrees at 12 bases. The junction had 7 bases not matched to a gene; V was cut back by 4 bases and J by 5 bases. CDR1 is LNHNV and CDR2 is YYDKDF in the germline V gene (reference sequence). This CDR3 region has 16 residues. CDR3 region: CATSTRDRGQGDTQYF. CDR3 DNA: TGTGCCACCAGCACCCGGGACAGGGGGCAGGGAGATACGCAGTATTTT.

The rearrangement links TRBV20-1 to TRBJ2-1; 9 bases are a match to TRBD2. V lost 1 base, J lost 5 bases, and 6 bases stayed unmatched. Germline-derived CDR1 and CDR2 are DFQATT and SNEGSKA (reference sequence). The CDR3 runs 15 residues. The CDR3 sequence: CSARGGGAGNNEQFF. The CDR3 nucleotides read TGCAGTGCTAGAGGCGGGGGGGCGGGAAACAATGAGCAGTTCTTC.

In its sample, this clonotype was seen many times. The rearrangement joins TRBV2 to TRBJ1-4; the D gene is possibly TRBD1 (5 bases). Germline V lookup: CDR1 SNHLY, CDR2 FYNNEI. The V end lost 7 bases, the J end lost 3 bases, and 15 bases lay between the germline ends. This CDR3 region has 15 residues. CDR3 sequence: CASTPGPGANEKLFF. CDR3 sequence (DNA): TGTGCCAGCACCCCGGGACCTGGGGCTAATGAAAAACTGTTTTTT. The full variable domain, its missing parts supplied by reference TRBV2 and TRBJ1-4, is EPEVTQTPSHQVTQMGQEVILRCVPISNHLYFYWYRQILGQKVEFLVSFYNNEISEKSEIFDDQFSVERPDGSNFTLKIRSTKLEDSAMYFCASTPGPGANEKLFFGSGTQLSVL.

At least ten counts were recorded for this clonotype. The V and J genes are TRBV3-1 and TRBJ1-6; D not certain. This CDR3 is built from 16 residues. V dropped 3 bases and J dropped 5 bases, with 14 bases sitting between them. Germline CDR1 is LGHDT and CDR2 is YNNKEL (reference sequence). The CDR3 protein is CASSHPGRGNNSPLHF. CDR3 bases: TGTGCCAGCAGCCACCCCGGAAGAGGGAATAATTCACCCCTCCACTTT.